Listed here are 24 T cell receptor beta chains from one sample, sequenced in a study of Graves' ophthalmopathy and Graves' hyperthyroidism. TCR beta CDR3 regions were amplified from RNA transcripts. An initial RT-PCR round employing HTBI primers preceded a second-round multiplex PCR. TCRdb re-called the multiplex PCR reads through MiXCR, storing one row per CDR3 protein. The sample has roughly 600,000 distinct CDR3 sequences, 35% to 45% seen once; the top ten hold about 4.6%. The sample comprised peripheral blood or thyroid tissue (not recorded which). The receptors derive from an adult man with Graves' hyperthyroidism.

At least ten counts were recorded for this clonotype. The chain carries TRBV5-1 and TRBJ2-6, with 9 bases aligning to TRBD1. Unmatched junction bases numbered 3, after V lost 1 base and J lost 7 bases. Germline CDR1 and CDR2: SGHRS and YFSETQ. The CDR3 loop spans 15 amino acids. The CDR3 sequence is CASSLTDRGANVLTF. The DNA of the CDR3 is TGCGCCAGCAGCTTGACGGACAGGGGAGCCAACGTCCTGACTTTC.

The rearrangement links TRBV4-1 to TRBJ1-4; no reliable D call. CDR1 MGHRA and CDR2 YSYEKL come from the germline V gene. The CDR3 runs to 15 residues. Trimming pared 1 base from V and 2 bases from J, leaving 8 bases between. CDR3 region: CASSQVLTTNEKLFF. As DNA, the CDR3 is TGCGCCAGCAGCCAAGTACTCACTACTAATGAAAAACTGTTTTTT.

This clonotype has a count of ten or more. This chain links TRBV9 with TRBJ1-3, with unresolved D. There are 16 residues in the CDR3. V was trimmed by 0 bases and J by 4 bases, leaving 14 bases between them. Germline CDR1 reads SGDLS; CDR2 reads YYNGEE. The CDR3 loop is CASSVATGSIGNTIYF. CDR3 nucleotide sequence: TGTGCCAGCAGCGTAGCGACTGGCTCAATCGGAAACACCATATATTTT.

The chain carries TRBV19 and TRBJ2-3; 8 nucleotides agree with TRBD2. The germline CDR1 and CDR2 sequences are LNHDA and SQIVND (reference sequence). This CDR3 region has 15 residues. V was clipped by 4 bases and J by 6 bases; unmatched bases: 9. CDR3 DNA sequence: TGTGCCAGTAGTACTGGACTAGCTAGTGGGGATACGCAGTATTTT. This gives the protein CASSTGLASGDTQYF.

The chain carries TRBV27 and TRBJ1-2, with a possible D match to TRBD1 (5 bases). The CDR3 length is 15 residues. V was pared by 3 bases and J by 2 bases, with 13 bases between. CDR1 MNHEY and CDR2 SMNVEV come from the germline V gene (reference sequence). In DNA form, the CDR3 reads TGTGCCAGCAGTTTTGTCGGGGGACGCAACTATGGCTACACCTTC. This codes for CASSFVGGRNYGYTF.

This clonotype was seen repeatedly, ten times or more. CDR3 sequence (DNA): TGTGCCAGTTACGATGGCGGTTCCTATGGCTACACCTTC. Translation gives CASYDGGSYGYTF. The chain uses TRBV6-2 or TRBV6-3 and TRBJ1-2, with D hard to call. V was pared by 9 bases and J by 4 bases, with 15 bases between. CDR1 is MNHEY and CDR2 is SVGEGT in the germline V gene. The length of the CDR3 is 13 residues.

To note about this clonotype: Germline and junction disagree at one end, which may indicate a read error. The chain carries TRBV10-3 and TRBJ1-4; TRBD1 matches 7 bases. Per the germline V gene, CDR1 is ENHRY and CDR2 is SYGVKD. This CDR3 contains 12 residues. CDR3 sequence (DNA): TGTGCCAGCAGTGACAGGGACGGAAAACTGTTTTTT. As protein: CASSDRDGKLFF.

A word on this clonotype: Given the absence of the conserved phenylalanine or tryptophan at the CDR3 end, a read error is likely. The limits of the CDR3 on the DNA are not certain, so only TCRdb's listed CDR3 is given. The chain carries TRBV10-3 and TRBJ1-1. Termini included, the CDR3 measures 8 amino acids. Per germline, CDR1 ENHRY and CDR2 SYGVKD. CDR3 amino acids: CAISSGLA.

This clonotype was observed at least ten times. The rearrangement joins TRBV9 to TRBJ1-2; D not certain. Germline CDR1 SGDLS, CDR2 YYNGEE. CDR3 length equals 15 residues. V lost 0 bases to trimming and J lost 2 bases, with 11 bases between them. The CDR3 DNA sequence: TGTGCCAGCAGCGTAGAAGGCAGGAGCAACTATGGCTACACCTTC. Translation: CASSVEGRSNYGYTF.

This clonotype appeared many times. V gene TRBV29-1 combines with J gene TRBJ1-4; no clear D gene. The CDR3 runs 15 residues. Trimming stripped 0 bases from V and 3 bases from J, with 11 bases between. CDR1 SQVTM and CDR2 ANQGSEA come from the germline V gene. The CDR3 loop reads CSVEDLPGSNEKLFF. The CDR3 region has the DNA TGCAGCGTTGAAGATCTTCCGGGATCTAATGAAAAACTGTTTTTT. Variable domain in full (rest from reference TRBV29-1 and TRBJ1-4): SAVISQKPSRDICQRGTSLTIQCQVDSQVTMMFWYRQQPGQSLTLIATANQGSEATYESGFVIDKFPISRPNLTFSTLTVSNMSPEDSSIYLCSVEDLPGSNEKLFFGSGTQLSVL.

This clonotype was observed many times. The J gene is TRBJ1-6, the V gene TRBV7-3; D remains ambiguous. Trimming took 3 bases from V and 5 from J, leaving 14 bases between them. Germline loops: CDR1 SGHTA, CDR2 FQGTGA. The length of the CDR3 is 16 residues. This chain's CDR3 is CASSFSARSHNSPLHF. In DNA, the CDR3 is TGTGCCAGCAGCTTTAGTGCTCGGAGCCATAATTCACCCCTCCACTTT.

A remark on this clonotype: Compared with germline, one end of the junction differs, possibly owing to a read error. The V call is TRBV6-1, the J call TRBJ1-2; 7 nucleotides agree with TRBD1. The CDR3 is made up of 13 amino acids. CDR1 and CDR2 (germline): MNHNS, SASEGT. In nucleotides, the CDR3 is TGTGCCAGCAGTCGGACAGGCAACTATGGCCACACCTTC. It translates to CASSRTGNYGHTF.

About this clonotype: Compared with germline, one end of the junction differs, possibly owing to a read error. This chain links TRBV7-9 with TRBJ2-1; 13 bases map to TRBD2. The CDR3 spans 16 residues. The germline V gene encodes CDR1 SEHNR and CDR2 FQNEAQ (reference sequence). CDR3 in DNA: TGTGCTAGCAGCTTGGGACTAGCGGGACCAATCAATGAGCAGTTCTTC. Its protein is CASSLGLAGPINEQFF.

At least ten counts were recorded for this clonotype. The V and J genes are TRBV20-1 and TRBJ2-2; D possibly corresponds to TRBD2 (5 bases). Per the germline V gene, CDR1 is DFQATT and CDR2 is SNEGSKA (reference sequence). The CDR3 extends over 16 amino acids. Trimming left V 0 bases short and J 6 bases short, with 17 bases between. CDR3 DNA sequence: TGCAGTGCTAGAGATCAGCGGCTAGGTCTGGCCGGGGAGCTGTTTTTT. Protein product: CSARDQRLGLAGELFF.

CDR3 sequence (DNA): TGTGCCAGCAGCTTCGGGCCTAGCACAGATACGCAGTATTTT. Protein: CASSFGPSTDTQYF. The V and J genes are TRBV11-3 and TRBJ2-3; D not certain. The CDR3 is made up of 14 amino acids. Germline CDR1 reads SGHNT; CDR2 reads YENEEA. V lost 3 bases and J 0 bases, leaving 7 bases between the germline ends.

A single count supports this clonotype. The chain couples TRBV25-1 to TRBJ2-3; TRBD2 is a possible D gene (7 bases). The V end lost 2 bases, the J end lost 0 bases, and 15 bases lay between the germline ends. This CDR3 has 17 residues. CDR1 and CDR2 from the germline V gene are MGHDK and SYGVNS. The CDR3 spells CASSEPIGGASTDTQYF. CDR3 nucleotides: TGTGCCAGCAGTGAACCTATAGGGGGGGCGAGCACAGATACGCAGTATTTT.

This clonotype was seen a few times. This chain uses TRBV30 with TRBJ1-1, with TRBD1 matching over 7 bases. This CDR3 region has 13 residues. The V segment lost 0 bases and the J segment 7 bases; nucleotides outside the gene matches: 5. Germline lookup yields CDR1 GTSNPN and CDR2 SVGIG (reference sequence). CDR3 sequence: CAWSVQGGNEAFF. The CDR3 DNA follows: TGTGCCTGGAGTGTACAAGGGGGCAATGAAGCTTTCTTT.

This clonotype showed up many times. The chain recombines TRBV12-3 or TRBV12-4 with TRBJ1-2, with 7 bases lining up with TRBD1. Losses at the gene ends were 1 base for V and 9 bases for J; bases not matched to a gene: 8. The length of the CDR3 is 14 residues. The chain's CDR3 is CASSLGRGQESYTF. The CDR3 nucleotides are TGTGCCAGCAGTTTAGGGAGGGGGCAAGAAAGCTACACCTTC.

The V gene is TRBV28, the J gene TRBJ1-5; no clear D. The germline V and J ends were trimmed by 5 bases and 5 bases, with 13 bases remaining between them. Germline V gene lookup returns CDR1 MDHEN and CDR2 SYDVKM. The CDR3 contains 14 residues. The CDR3 DNA reads TGTGCCAGCAGTGTGGACCTGAAGGATCAGCCCCAGCATTTT. It specifies CASSVDLKDQPQHF.

The V call is TRBV20-1, the J call TRBJ1-1, with D possibly TRBD1 on 6 matching bases. Germline CDR1 reads DFQATT; CDR2 reads SNEGSKA (reference sequence). The CDR3 spans 21 residues. V dropped 3 bases and J dropped 2 bases, with 34 bases sitting between them. DNA of the CDR3: TGCAGTGCTAGTGGGGGACTAGCGGGGCGTCTTCGTGGTGGGGGCAACACTGAAGCTTTCTTT. This encodes CSASGGLAGRLRGGGNTEAFF.

The sample holds many counts of this clonotype. The chain is built from TRBV10-3 and TRBJ1-6; TRBD1 might be the D (6 bases). CDR3 length equals 14 residues. V was cut by 3 bases and J by 6 bases, with 9 bases left in between. From germline, CDR1 is ENHRY and CDR2 SYGVKD. This CDR3 is CAISETGFNSPLHF. The CDR3 region has the DNA TGTGCCATCAGTGAAACAGGGTTTAATTCACCCCTCCACTTT.

To note about this clonotype: Mismatch with germline at one junction end may stem from a read error. CDR3 DNA: TGCAGTGCTAACATAGATGGACAGGTCGCTGCAACTAACTATGGCTACACCTTT. Its protein is CSANIDGQVAATNYGYTF. The chain is built from TRBV20-1 and TRBJ1-2; 7 nucleotides line up with TRBD1. The CDR3 has 18 amino acids. The germline CDR1 and CDR2 sequences are DFQATT and SNEGSKA (reference sequence).

This rearrangement joins TRBV5-1 to TRBJ1-2; weak D call: TRBD1 (5 bases). The CDR3 covers 14 residues. Per the germline V gene, CDR1 is SGHRS and CDR2 is YFSETQ. Trimming left V 5 bases short and J 7 bases short, with 18 bases between. CDR3 DNA: TGCGCCAGCAGTCCTAGCGGCAGGGCGATTGGCTACACCTTC. Residues: CASSPSGRAIGYTF.

The V call is TRBV20-1, the J call TRBJ2-7; the match to TRBD2 covers 13 bases. Trimming at V came to 8 bases and at J to 7 bases, leaving 14 bases not matched to a gene. The CDR3 totals 15 residues. Germline assignment: CDR1 DFQATT and CDR2 SNEGSKA (reference sequence). CDR3 DNA sequence: TGCAGTACTTCACCACTAGCGGGAGGGCCTTATGAGCAGTACTTC. The encoded protein is CSTSPLAGGPYEQYF.